The sequence of this TCR beta chain was determined in a study of blood T cell repertoires in COVID-19. In the study overall: The cDNA or gDNA used as material had been derived from T cells, B-cell-depleted T cells, or PBMCs.

This CDR3 is 15 amino acids long. Germline trimming cut 0 bases from V and 4 bases from J; bases unmatched to any gene: 0. The germline V gene encodes CDR1 SGHTA and CDR2 FQGNSA. Details on this clone: At the DNA level, this CDR3 is encoded by other sequences in the same sample as well.

Method: immunoSEQ multiplex PCR; TCRdb's copy keeps in-frame clones and lacks some. The sample records 200,000 to 300,000 clones, just over 85% being singletons. The chain employs TRBV7-2 and TRBJ2-7; 13 nucleotides line up with TRBD2. The TCR was taken from a middle-aged man who had recovered from COVID-19. The sample comprised PBMCs or T cells enriched from blood (not recorded which). For the CDR3, the DNA is TGTGCCAGCAGCTTAGCGACTAGCGGGGGGTACGAGCAGTACTTC. Translation gives CASSLATSGGYEQYF.